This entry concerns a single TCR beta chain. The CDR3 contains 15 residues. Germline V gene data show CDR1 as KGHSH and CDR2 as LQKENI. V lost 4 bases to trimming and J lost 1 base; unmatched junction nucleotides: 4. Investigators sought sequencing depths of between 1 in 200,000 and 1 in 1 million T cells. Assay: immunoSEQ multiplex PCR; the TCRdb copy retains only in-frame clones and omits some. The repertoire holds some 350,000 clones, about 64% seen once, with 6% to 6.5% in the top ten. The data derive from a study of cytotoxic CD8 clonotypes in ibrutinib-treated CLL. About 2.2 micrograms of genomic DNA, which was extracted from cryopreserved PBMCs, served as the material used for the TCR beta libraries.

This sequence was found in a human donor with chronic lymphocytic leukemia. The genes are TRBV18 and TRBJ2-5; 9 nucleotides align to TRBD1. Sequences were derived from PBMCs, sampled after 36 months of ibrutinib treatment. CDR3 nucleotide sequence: TGTGCCAGCTCACTGGACAGGGGCGGCCAAGAGACCCAGTACTTC. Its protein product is CASSLDRGGQETQYF.